This T cell receptor beta chain was sequenced in a study of blood T cells in healthy people across ages. This clonotype appeared a few times. For the second PCR, which ran for about 6 to 11 cycles, a sample-barcoded 5' primer and a J-beta primer mix were used. TCRdb recomputed calls from the 5' RACE reads with MiXCR, one row per CDR3 protein. Among almost 550,000 distinct CDR3 sequences listed, approximately 25% were seen once. These records were also assigned to another study, of T cells of mothers and their children. That paper notes: There were over 8.5 million TCR beta CDR3 reads from each mother and about 3.1 million from each child.

The TCR sequence derives from a boy under 18 in good health. The sequencing sample was made of blood.

The DNA for the CDR3 is TGTGCCAGCAGGAGAGACTTCTACGAGCAGTACTTC. Protein: CASRRDFYEQYF. V is TRBV6-1 and J is TRBJ2-7, with D unresolved. Trimming pared 6 bases from V and 3 bases from J, leaving 9 bases between. CDR3 length: 12 amino acids. Germline V gives CDR1 MNHNS, CDR2 SASEGT.